Below, 22 T cell receptor beta chains from the same sample are listed, as sequenced in a study of response to subunit inactivated influenza vaccine. One entry per CDR3 protein results from TCRdb running MiXCR on the RT-PCR reads. The repertoire holds roughly 760,000 distinct CDR3 sequences, with around 21% as singletons. This material consisted of PBMCs from blood, taken about 5 days after vaccination. The receptors stem from a man between 45 and 60 years old who received an inactivated influenza vaccine.

This clonotype was detected only a few times. This rearrangement joins TRBV9 to TRBJ1-1; possible D gene TRBD1, 6 bases. V lost 4 bases and J lost 1, with 17 bases in between. The CDR3 has 16 amino acids. Germline CDR1 reads SGDLS; CDR2 reads YYNGEE. The CDR3 reads CASSFGEHRENTEAFF. The CDR3, as DNA: TGTGCCAGCAGCTTCGGGGAGCACAGGGAGAACACTGAAGCTTTCTTT.

This clonotype was detected only a few times. This rearrangement joins TRBV20-1 to TRBJ2-1; a possible D gene is TRBD2 (6 bases). CDR3 length: 15 residues. V was trimmed by 1 base and J by 7 bases, leaving 17 bases between them. Germline loops: CDR1 DFQATT, CDR2 SNEGSKA (reference sequence). CDR3 nucleotide sequence: TGCAGTGCTAGAGGTTGGCGGGGCCGGGAGAATGAGCAGTTCTTC. Translating gives CSARGWRGRENEQFF.

The chain links TRBV6-5 to TRBJ2-3, with 8 bases identical to TRBD2. Germline CDR1 reads MNHEY; CDR2 reads SVGAGI. Germline trimming cut 3 bases from V and 1 base from J; bases unmatched to any gene: 6. The CDR3 covers 16 residues. This CDR3 reads CASSYSRGEGTDTQYF. DNA for the CDR3: TGTGCCAGCAGTTATTCGCGGGGGGAAGGCACAGATACGCAGTATTTT.

This clonotype was recorded only once. The conserved phenylalanine or tryptophan is not found at the CDR3 terminus, so this likely reflects a read error. The chain combines TRBV12-3 or TRBV12-4 with TRBJ1-4, with a weak D call TRBD1 (5 bases). V lost 4 bases to trimming and J lost 5 bases, with 14 bases between them. The CDR3 contains 15 residues. CDR3 region: CASSSRFEGNEKLFI. The CDR3 DNA sequence: TGTGCCAGCAGTTCCAGATTTGAGGGGAATGAAAAACTGTTTATT.

The chain has TRBV6-5 and TRBJ1-4, with D perhaps TRBD1 (6 bases). The CDR3 consists of 14 residues. Trimming removed 4 bases at V and 7 bases at J, with 13 bases between. The germline gives CDR1 MNHEY, CDR2 SVGAGI. Here the CDR3 DNA reads TGTGCCAGCAGTTTCGTCAAGGGGGGTGAAAAACTGTTTTTT. Its protein product is CASSFVKGGEKLFF.

This clonotype has a count of ten or more. The J gene is TRBJ2-7, the V gene TRBV4-2; 7 bases map to TRBD1. The CDR3 contains 14 residues. Trimming at V came to 1 base and at J to 2 bases, leaving 2 bases not matched to a gene. CDR1 and CDR2 from the germline V gene are LGHNA and YNFKEQ. The DNA for the CDR3 is TGTGCCAGCAGCCAAGGACAGGGAACCTACGAGCAGTACTTC. Protein: CASSQGQGTYEQYF.

This clonotype was counted at least ten times. The chain joins TRBV29-1 to TRBJ2-1; a weak D match, TRBD2 (6 bases). The ends were cut back, 2 bases at V and 8 bases at J, with 13 bases in the middle. Germline V CDR1 and CDR2: SQVTM, ANQGSEA. The CDR3 has 13 amino acids. This CDR3 is CSVEMGGVHEQFF. CDR3 coding DNA: TGCAGCGTTGAAATGGGCGGGGTTCATGAGCAGTTCTTC.

This clonotype occurred many times. V is TRBV15 and J is TRBJ2-2, with 9 bases aligning to TRBD1. Losses at the gene ends were 5 bases for V and 1 base for J; bases not matched to a gene: 2. Germline V lookup: CDR1 LNHNV, CDR2 YYDKDF (reference sequence). There are 15 residues in the CDR3. CDR3 in amino acids: CATSEGQGNTGELFF. The CDR3 nucleotides read TGTGCCACCAGCGAGGGACAGGGGAACACCGGGGAGCTGTTTTTT.

The chain combines TRBV28 with TRBJ1-5; 7 bases are a match to TRBD1. V trimming: 1 base; J trimming: 2 bases; junction bases outside the gene matches: 8. The CDR3 has 17 residues. The germline V gene has CDR1 MDHEN and CDR2 SYDVKM. The CDR3 coding sequence is TGTGCCAGCAGTTTATTGAACGCTGGACAGGGCAATCAGCCCCAGCATTTT. Amino acids: CASSLLNAGQGNQPQHF. The full variable domain, its missing parts supplied by reference TRBV28 and TRBJ1-5, is DVKVTQSSRYLVKRTGEKVFLECVQDMDHENMFWYRQDPGLGLRLIYFSYDVKMKEKGDIPEGYSVSREKKERFSLILESASTNQTSMYLCASSLLNAGQGNQPQHFGDGTRLSIL.

This clonotype was recorded a few times. This sequence joins TRBV7-2 and TRBJ2-1; possible D gene TRBD2, 7 bases. V lost 6 bases to trimming and J lost 5 bases, with 14 bases between them. This CDR3 has 14 amino acids. From germline, CDR1 is SGHTA and CDR2 FQGNSA. The CDR3 DNA is TGTGCCAGCAGTCCTAGGGGGGGTCACAATGAGCAGTTCTTC. Its translation: CASSPRGGHNEQFF.

This clonotype appeared many times. The genes are TRBV28 and TRBJ1-2; 9 positions match TRBD1. Germline V lookup: CDR1 MDHEN, CDR2 SYDVKM. The CDR3 is 15 residues long. The trim removed 7 bases at V and 8 bases at J, leaving 14 bases unmatched. The CDR3 DNA follows: TGTGCCAGCAAGAGGGTCGGGACAGGGACCTTCGGCTACACCTTC. Residues: CASKRVGTGTFGYTF.

This chain joins TRBV29-1 and TRBJ2-7; 9 bases are a match to TRBD2. The J segment lost 6 bases and the V segment lost 4 bases, leaving 13 bases of the junction unmatched. Germline assignment: CDR1 SQVTM and CDR2 ANQGSEA. The CDR3 is made up of 15 amino acids. The CDR3 reads CSVGLHGTSNGEQYF. The CDR3 region has the DNA TGCAGCGTTGGATTGCACGGGACTAGCAACGGCGAGCAGTACTTC.

This clonotype has just a few counts. This rearrangement joins TRBV6-1 to TRBJ2-5; TRBD1 is a possible D gene (5 bases). CDR1 and CDR2 from the germline V gene are MNHNS and SASEGT. There are 14 residues in the CDR3. V lost 5 bases and J lost 5, with 15 bases in between. The CDR3 loop reads CASSSRTPAETQYF. The CDR3 DNA reads as TGTGCCAGCAGTAGTCGGACACCGGCGGAGACCCAGTACTTC.

The gene calls are TRBV12-3 or TRBV12-4 and TRBJ2-7; a possible D gene is TRBD1 (6 bases). V lost 5 bases to trimming and J lost 5 bases, with 16 bases between them. The CDR3 has 14 amino acids. The CDR3 spells CASSPLQGPHEQYF. CDR3 DNA sequence: TGTGCCAGCAGTCCCCTACAGGGTCCCCACGAGCAGTACTTC.

The V call is TRBV6-5, the J call TRBJ2-5; weak D call: TRBD1 (7 bases). The CDR3 totals 16 residues. V was shortened by 3 bases and J by 5 bases, with 19 bases between the two germline ends. Germline CDR1 reads MNHEY; CDR2 reads SVGAGI. The CDR3 DNA reads as TGTGCCAGCAGTTATTCGACAGGGAGGTCCCAGGAGACCCAGTACTTC. This sequence encodes CASSYSTGRSQETQYF.

This clonotype was counted only a few times. The J gene is TRBJ1-1, the V gene TRBV7-8; perhaps TRBD1 as D (5 bases). Per germline, CDR1 SGHVS and CDR2 FQNEAQ. CDR3 length equals 12 residues. The CDR3 DNA follows: TGTTTTTCCGGGGGGATGAACACTGAAGCTTTCTTT. It is translated as CFSGGMNTEAFF. Drawing the rest from reference TRBV7-8 and TRBJ1-1, the complete variable domain is GAGVSQSPRYKVAKRGQDVALRCDPISGHVSLFWYQQALGQGPEFLTYFQNEAQLDKSGLPSDRFFAERPEGSVSTLKIQRTQQEDSAVYLCFSGGMNTEAFFGQGTRLTVV.

This clonotype was observed a handful of times. The chain is built from TRBV7-9 and TRBJ1-1, with no clear D. Trimming stripped 2 bases from V and 2 bases from J, with 9 bases between. The CDR3 totals 14 residues. The germline V gene encodes CDR1 SEHNR and CDR2 FQNEAQ (reference sequence). The CDR3 loop is CASSLKALNTEAFF. CDR3 coding DNA: TGTGCCAGCAGCTTAAAAGCTCTTAACACTGAAGCTTTCTTT.

This clonotype occurred a few times. V is TRBV7-2 and J is TRBJ2-1, with 9 bases that match TRBD1. J was trimmed by 10 bases and V by 3 bases; bases with no gene match: 10. This CDR3 contains 15 residues. Germline CDR1 reads SGHTA; CDR2 reads FQGNSA. The CDR3 reads CASSLNARGTGEQFF. In DNA form, the CDR3 reads TGTGCCAGCAGCTTGAATGCTCGGGGGACAGGGGAGCAGTTCTTC.

This clonotype was seen a few times. The chain is built from TRBV7-2 and TRBJ2-7; a possible D gene is TRBD2 (5 bases). The CDR3 totals 16 residues. Germline V gene sequence: CDR1 SGHTA, CDR2 FQGNSA. V was cut by 1 base and J by 6 bases, with 19 bases left in between. In nucleotides, the CDR3 is TGTGCCAGCAGCTTAGAGGCGGGTAAAGCCGGCTTCGAGCAGTACTTC. Residues: CASSLEAGKAGFEQYF.

The chain recombines TRBV15 with TRBJ2-3; 10 bases are a match to TRBD1. The germline gives CDR1 LNHNV, CDR2 YYDKDF (reference sequence). The CDR3 runs 17 residues. The trim removed 3 bases at V and 3 bases at J, leaving 9 bases unmatched. Here the CDR3 DNA reads TGTGCCACCAGCAGGGCCGGGACAGGGGAGGGGACAGATACGCAGTATTTT. Protein product: CATSRAGTGEGTDTQYF.

The chain carries TRBV28 and TRBJ2-7; 10 nucleotides line up with TRBD2. After removal of 8 bases from V and 1 base from J, the junction contained 8 bases not matched to a gene. The CDR3 consists of 15 residues. CDR1 and CDR2 from the germline V gene are MDHEN and SYDVKM. The CDR3 loop is CASVEAGGRSYEQYF. CDR3 in DNA: TGTGCCAGCGTCGAAGCGGGGGGGAGGTCCTACGAGCAGTACTTC.

The chain is built from TRBV7-2 and TRBJ1-6; 10 nucleotides agree with TRBD1. CDR1 SGHTA and CDR2 FQGNSA come from the germline V gene. The V gene end was trimmed by 4 bases and the J gene end by 8 bases; junction bases not matched to a gene: 5. The CDR3 runs 15 residues. The CDR3 here is CASSSGQGIHSPLHF. DNA of the CDR3: TGTGCCAGCAGCTCGGGACAGGGGATACATTCACCCCTCCACTTT.